Sequencing of this T cell receptor (beta chain) was carried out in a study of vaccination and CD4 T cells after COVID-19. Study as a whole: Once diagnosed, patients had post-COVID samples drawn a median about 110 days later (range 35 to 161).

The CDR3 covers 12 residues. Germline V lookup: CDR1 KGHDR, CDR2 SFDVKD. Trimming pared 4 bases from V and 5 bases from J, leaving 7 bases between. Treatment meaning: roughly ten-day PBMC culture with coronavirus spike peptide pools or control peptides (ViraFEST assay). Researchers collected the unexposed donor's CD4+ T cells before the COVID-19 pandemic (2011-2018). Testing used SARS-CoV-2 S/N and four cold-coronavirus spikes on unexposed-donor CD4+ T cells, cells permitting. For this clonotype: Its antigen is unknown.

Cultured CD4+ T cell DNA was sequenced using the Oncomine TCR Beta short-read assay. Genomic DNA was taken out of cultured CD4+ T cells by extraction. TCRdb used MiXCR to reprocess the PCR reads, holding one entry per CDR3 protein. Of around 7,400 distinct CDR3 sequences in the sample, around 49% were seen once. Sequenced: CD4+ T cells from blood, cultured in vitro. The rearrangement joins TRBV24-1 to TRBJ1-2; D unresolved. The TCR originated in a human donor in good health. CDR3 nucleotides: TGTGCCACCAGTGACGGCCTGTATGGCTACACCTTC. It codes for CATSDGLYGYTF.